The next 27 T cell receptor beta chains were all read from a single sample in a study of radiotherapy plus CTLA-4 blockade in lung cancer. Assay: immunoSEQ multiplex PCR; the TCRdb copy retains only in-frame clones and omits some. The sample holds about 85,000 clones, roughly 86% seen once. This material consisted of peripheral blood, taken from a patient treated with radiotherapy plus ipilimumab. The receptors shown here come from a human donor with non-small cell lung cancer who had a partial response to radiotherapy plus ipilimumab.

With regard to this clone: Other DNA sequences in this sample translate to the same CDR3. The V call is TRBV6-5, the J call TRBJ1-1, with D perhaps TRBD1 (6 bases). This CDR3 has 14 amino acids. Germline V lookup: CDR1 MNHEY, CDR2 SVGAGI. V lost 0 bases, J lost 1 base, and 6 bases lay in between. DNA of the CDR3: TGTGCCAGCAGTTACTCGACAGGGAACACTGAAGCTTTCTTT. Protein product: CASSYSTGNTEAFF.

The chain joins TRBV10-3 to TRBJ1-1, with unresolved D. The CDR3 is 16 amino acids. Looked up from germline, CDR1 is ENHRY and CDR2 is SYGVKD. V dropped 0 bases and J dropped 1 base, with 12 bases sitting between them. DNA for the CDR3: TGTGCCATCAGTGAGTCGGTATTTACGGGGAACACTGAAGCTTTCTTT. This encodes CAISESVFTGNTEAFF.

Comment on this clone: This sample includes further DNA sequences coding for the same CDR3. The chain couples TRBV29-1 to TRBJ2-3; 9 nucleotides align to TRBD1. J gave up 3 bases and V 6 bases, and 1 base lay outside the gene matches. CDR1 is SQVTM, CDR2 ANQGSEA, per germline. This CDR3 has 12 amino acids. The CDR3 nucleotides read TGCAGCGTGGACAGGGGAACAGATACGCAGTATTTT. Protein: CSVDRGTDTQYF.

This clone was observed once. The J gene is TRBJ2-5, the V gene TRBV27; 10 bases align to TRBD2. The CDR3 loop spans 16 amino acids. Trimming removed 4 bases from V and 7 bases from J; junction bases left unmatched: 12. Germline V gene lookup returns CDR1 MNHEY and CDR2 SMNVEV (reference sequence). CDR3 in amino acids: CASSSSGTSEPGTQYF. The CDR3 coding sequence is TGTGCCAGCAGTTCCTCCGGGACTAGCGAACCGGGGACCCAGTACTTC.

This clone was observed a handful of times. This chain connects TRBV29-1 to TRBJ1-2; D gene uncertain. The V and J ends lost 5 bases and 1 base respectively, with 8 bases between them. Per germline, CDR1 SQVTM and CDR2 ANQGSEA. This CDR3 is 12 amino acids long. Written as DNA, the CDR3 is TGCAGCGTTCAAGCCAGTAACTATGGCTACACCTTC. This translates into CSVQASNYGYTF.

J is TRBJ2-2 and V is TRBV2; D remains ambiguous. Trimming stripped 2 bases from V and 4 bases from J, with 8 bases between. Germline V gene lookup returns CDR1 SNHLY and CDR2 FYNNEI. This CDR3 has 14 amino acids. In nucleotides, the CDR3 is TGTGCCAGCAGTGAATTCCGGAGCACCGGGGAGCTGTTTTTT. Translated: CASSEFRSTGELFF.

V and J are TRBV4-3 and TRBJ2-1; no reliable D call. This CDR3 comprises 15 residues. Germline V gene data show CDR1 as LGHNA and CDR2 as YSLEER. The germline V and J ends were trimmed by 0 bases and 4 bases, with 10 bases remaining between them. The CDR3: CASSQDFGGYNEQFF. The CDR3 DNA sequence: TGCGCCAGCAGCCAAGATTTTGGCGGATACAATGAGCAGTTCTTC.

In DNA, the CDR3 is TGTGCCATCAGTCCGGACTTCCTTTCCTACGAGCAGTACTTC. Protein product: CAISPDFLSYEQYF. V and J are TRBV10-3 and TRBJ2-7; tentatively, D is TRBD2 (5 bases). Germline V gene lookup returns CDR1 ENHRY and CDR2 SYGVKD. The V gene lost 5 bases and the J gene lost 1 base, with 12 bases spanning the gap. The CDR3 is 14 amino acids.

The V gene is TRBV5-4, the J gene TRBJ1-6, with D perhaps matching TRBD1 (6 bases). Germline V gives CDR1 SGHNT, CDR2 YYREEE (reference sequence). V was trimmed by 3 bases and J by 4 bases, leaving 14 bases between them. The CDR3 sequence is 16 residues long. CDR3 coding DNA: TGTGCCAGCAGCTCTCCGACAGGAGATTATAATTCACCCCTCCACTTT. As protein: CASSSPTGDYNSPLHF.

This chain joins TRBV2 and TRBJ2-7; D is unclear. Germline V gives CDR1 SNHLY, CDR2 FYNNEI. This CDR3 spans 14 amino acids. V gave up 7 bases and J gave up 1 base, with 14 bases separating them. Here the CDR3 reads CASTQASESYEQYF. Here the CDR3 DNA reads TGTGCCAGCACCCAGGCCTCAGAATCCTACGAGCAGTACTTC. Looking up the rest from reference TRBV2 and TRBJ2-7 gives the full variable domain: EPEVTQTPSHQVTQMGQEVILRCVPISNHLYFYWYRQILGQKVEFLVSFYNNEISEKSEIFDDQFSVERPDGSNFTLKIRSTKLEDSAMYFCASTQASESYEQYFGPGTRLTVT.

This clone was recorded once. The gene calls are TRBV5-1 and TRBJ2-2; 11 positions match TRBD2. There are 15 residues in the CDR3. V dropped 2 bases and J dropped 3; count of bases not matched to a gene: 0. Germline V gene sequence: CDR1 SGHRS, CDR2 YFSETQ. DNA for the CDR3: TGCGCCAGCAGCTTTAGCGGGAGGGACACCGGGGAGCTGTTTTTT. Protein product: CASSFSGRDTGELFF. The full variable domain, completed using reference TRBV5-1 and TRBJ2-2, is KAGVTQTPRYLIKTRGQQVTLSCSPISGHRSVSWYQQTPGQGLQFLFEYFSETQRNKGNFPGRFSGRQFSNSRSEMNVSTLELGDSALYLCASSFSGRDTGELFFGEGSRLTVL.

V usage is TRBV18 and J usage is TRBJ2-7; 15 nucleotides line up with TRBD2. The ends lost 3 bases at V and 0 bases at J; junction bases unmatched: 6. CDR3 length: 18 residues. CDR1 is KGHSH, CDR2 LQKENI, per germline. CDR3 sequence (DNA): TGTGCCAGCTCACCGGGACTAGCGGGAGGCAGGGACTCCTACGAGCAGTACTTC. The encoded protein is CASSPGLAGGRDSYEQYF.

The chain couples TRBV19 to TRBJ1-1; D is unclear. The V gene's germline CDR1 is LNHDA and CDR2 SQIVND (reference sequence). The CDR3 spans 13 residues. Trimming removed 3 bases from V and 2 bases from J, with 7 bases in between. The CDR3 reads CASSMSLNTEAFF. DNA of the CDR3: TGTGCCAGTAGTATGAGCTTAAACACTGAAGCTTTCTTT. The full variable domain, its missing parts supplied by reference TRBV19 and TRBJ1-1, is DGGITQSPKYLFRKEGQNVTLSCEQNLNHDAMYWYRQDPGQGLRLIYYSQIVNDFQKGDIAEGYSVSREKKESFPLTVTSAQKNPTAFYLCASSMSLNTEAFFGQGTRLTVV.

The chain uses TRBV15 and TRBJ2-5; D gene ambiguous. The germline V gene has CDR1 LNHNV and CDR2 YYDKDF (reference sequence). Trimming took off 4 bases at V and 0 bases at J, with 12 bases between the two ends. The CDR3 runs 15 residues. CDR3 coding DNA: TGTGCCACCAGCAACCCCAACAGCCACCAAGAGACCCAGTACTTC. Protein product: CATSNPNSHQETQYF.

This sequence joins TRBV28 and TRBJ1-2; 8 nucleotides align to TRBD1. The CDR3 runs to 13 residues. CDR1 and CDR2 (germline): MDHEN, SYDVKM. Losses at the gene ends were 4 bases for V and 2 bases for J; bases not matched to a gene: 0. The DNA of the CDR3 is TGTGCCAGCAGTTGGACAGGGAACTATGGCTACACCTTC. Residues: CASSWTGNYGYTF.

This chain links TRBV9 with TRBJ1-1, with D possibly being TRBD1 (6 bases). V was trimmed by 3 bases and J by 8 bases, leaving 20 bases between them. The CDR3 has 15 amino acids. Looked up from germline, CDR1 is SGDLS and CDR2 is YYNGEE. DNA of the CDR3: TGTGCCAGCAGCGCGGGGGGCCGGGCGGCTAACGAAGCTTTCTTT. Its protein is CASSAGGRAANEAFF.

This chain links TRBV19 with TRBJ1-2; TRBD1 matches at 9 bases. Looked up from germline, CDR1 is LNHDA and CDR2 is SQIVND (reference sequence). The CDR3 covers 17 residues. V dropped 7 bases and J dropped 3; count of bases not matched to a gene: 15. For the CDR3, the DNA is TGTGCCAGTAACATGGGACAGGGATCTTCCGATTACTATGGCTACACCTTC. Protein product: CASNMGQGSSDYYGYTF.

This chain uses TRBV7-3 with TRBJ2-3, with a possible D match to TRBD1 (6 bases). V was pared by 5 bases and J by 2 bases, with 11 bases between. This CDR3 has 14 amino acids. Per the germline V gene, CDR1 is SGHTA and CDR2 is FQGTGA. The DNA of the CDR3 is TGTGCCAGCAGCCAAACAGGGAACACAGATACGCAGTATTTT. Translating it yields CASSQTGNTDTQYF.

The chain combines TRBV29-1 with TRBJ2-2, with 8 positions matching TRBD1. From germline, CDR1 is SQVTM and CDR2 ANQGSEA. The CDR3 covers 15 residues. With 7 bases clipped from V and 5 bases from J, the junction kept 12 bases outside the gene matches. CDR3 sequence (DNA): TGCAGCGGTGGGGCCACAGGGGGTGGTACCGGGGAGCTGTTTTTT. It codes for CSGGATGGGTGELFF.

This chain links TRBV6-5 with TRBJ2-5; D unresolved. The germline gives CDR1 MNHEY, CDR2 SVGAGI. With 0 bases removed from V and 2 bases from J, the gap between germline ends came to 10 bases. CDR3 length equals 15 residues. The CDR3 sequence: CASSYSPQIQETQYF. CDR3 coding DNA: TGTGCCAGCAGTTACTCCCCCCAGATACAAGAGACCCAGTACTTC.

The rearrangement links TRBV6-6 to TRBJ1-1, with a tentative D call TRBD1 (6 bases). The CDR3 runs 14 residues. Germline V gene lookup returns CDR1 MNHNY and CDR2 SVGAGI (reference sequence). V lost 0 bases and J 5 bases, leaving 10 bases between the germline ends. This CDR3 reads CASSYSAGETEAFF. In nucleotides, the CDR3 is TGTGCCAGCAGTTACTCAGCAGGGGAGACTGAAGCTTTCTTT.

The CDR3 DNA reads as TGTGCCAGCAGCCAAGATAGGAACACCGGGGAGCTGTTTTTT. This gives the protein CASSQDRNTGELFF. The rearrangement joins TRBV4-2 to TRBJ2-2; D unclear. The germline gives CDR1 LGHNA, CDR2 YNFKEQ. The CDR3 consists of 14 residues. The V gene lost 0 bases and the J gene lost 1 base, with 3 bases spanning the gap.

The chain links TRBV28 to TRBJ2-5, with 12 bases fitting TRBD2. Germline CDR1 reads MDHEN; CDR2 reads SYDVKM. V was clipped by 7 bases and J by 5 bases; unmatched bases: 11. The CDR3 length is 16 residues. CDR3 in amino acids: CASKLLAGGGVETQYF. The CDR3 DNA sequence: TGTGCCAGCAAACTACTAGCGGGAGGAGGTGTGGAGACCCAGTACTTC.

The genes are TRBV15 and TRBJ1-3; D is unclear. The V end lost 3 bases, the J end lost 4 bases, and 16 bases lay between the germline ends. Germline V lookup: CDR1 LNHNV, CDR2 YYDKDF (reference sequence). This CDR3 spans 16 amino acids. CDR3 coding DNA: TGTGCCACCAGCAGCCCCGGGAAATCGGCAGGAAACACCATATATTTT. Translating it yields CATSSPGKSAGNTIYF.

The chain links TRBV19 to TRBJ1-5, with TRBD1 identical over 7 bases. The V gene's germline CDR1 is LNHDA and CDR2 SQIVND (reference sequence). The junction had 8 bases not matched to a gene; V was cut back by 7 bases and J by 2 bases. This CDR3 comprises 15 residues. The CDR3 region has the DNA TGTGCCAGTATGATCGGGCAGGGGGGCAATCAGCCCCAGCATTTT. This gives the protein CASMIGQGGNQPQHF. Full variable domain (rest looked up from reference TRBV19 and TRBJ1-5): DGGITQSPKYLFRKEGQNVTLSCEQNLNHDAMYWYRQDPGQGLRLIYYSQIVNDFQKGDIAEGYSVSREKKESFPLTVTSAQKNPTAFYLCASMIGQGGNQPQHFGDGTRLSIL.

J is TRBJ1-1 and V is TRBV6-1; TRBD1 might be the D (6 bases). Trimming stripped 5 bases from V and 1 base from J, with 14 bases between. Germline V gene data show CDR1 as MNHNS and CDR2 as SASEGT. This CDR3 is built from 15 residues. The CDR3 nucleotides read TGTGCCAGCAGTCCTGGGCGGGGGCGGAACACTGAAGCTTTCTTT. It yields the protein CASSPGRGRNTEAFF.

The chain has TRBV9 and TRBJ2-3; D unresolved. V gave up 0 bases and J gave up 2 bases, with 10 bases separating them. CDR3 length equals 15 residues. Germline V gene data show CDR1 as SGDLS and CDR2 as YYNGEE. CDR3: CASSVVPQNTDTQYF. DNA of the CDR3: TGTGCCAGCAGCGTAGTCCCCCAGAACACAGATACGCAGTATTTT.